The clone carrying this T cell receptor (beta chain) was counted a few times. Method: immunoSEQ multiplex PCR; TCRdb's copy keeps in-frame clones and lacks some. Among fewer than 100,000 clones, 70% to 90% were seen once, and the ten largest hold 5.5% to 7.5%. Time point given: pretreatment peripheral blood. These data come from a study of PD-L1 blockade in urothelial cancer. The germline CDR1 and CDR2 sequences are MNHNS and SASEGT. Trimming at V came to 6 bases and at J to 7 bases, leaving 10 bases not matched to a gene. The CDR3 is 15 residues long. The J gene is TRBJ2-4, the V gene TRBV6-1, with 9 bases fitting TRBD1. This clonotype was sampled from a man aged 35 to 55 with urothelial cancer. Sequenced material: PBMCs, taken around atezolizumab (anti-PD-L1) treatment. The CDR3 reads CASSIATGGQNIQYF. CDR3 DNA sequence: TGTGCCAGCAGCATAGCCACAGGGGGCCAGAACATTCAGTACTTC.